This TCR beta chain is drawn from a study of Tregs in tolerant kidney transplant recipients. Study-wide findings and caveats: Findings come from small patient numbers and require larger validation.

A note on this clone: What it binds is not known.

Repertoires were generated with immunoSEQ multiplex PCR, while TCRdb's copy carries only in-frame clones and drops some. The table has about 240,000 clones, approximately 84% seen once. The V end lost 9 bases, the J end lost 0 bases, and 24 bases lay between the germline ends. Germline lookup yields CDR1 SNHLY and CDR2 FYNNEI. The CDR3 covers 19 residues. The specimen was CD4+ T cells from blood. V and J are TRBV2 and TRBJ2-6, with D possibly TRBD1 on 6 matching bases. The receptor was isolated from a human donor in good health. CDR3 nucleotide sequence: TGTGCCAGAACACTGGCCAGGGGTTTTCCTCTCTCTGGGGCCAACGTCCTGACTTTC. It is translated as CARTLARGFPLSGANVLTF.